These T cell receptor beta chains were read from a single sample in a study of CD8+ T cells in alopecia areata. The table came from immunoSEQ multiplex PCR; TCRdb's copy has only in-frame clones and leaves some out. This table has 150,000 to 200,000 clones, 58% appearing once. The source material was CD4+ T cells sorted from blood, sampled at approximately week 60, from a patient treated with tofacitinib. These receptors all stem from a human donor with alopecia areata. CDR3s include the opening cysteine and the closing phenylalanine or tryptophan. Each record gives: V gene, D gene, J gene, clone size, CDR3 DNA, CDR3 protein. The D gene is left open where the match is weak. The size field is filled for only some rows; it gives once, few, many or a size class.

v_call: TRBV29-1; d_call: -; j_call: TRBJ1-3; clone_size: -; cdr3_nt: TGCAGCATCGGGACCCCCGGCCTACCGGGAAACACCATATATTTT; cdr3_aa: CSIGTPGLPGNTIYF
v_call: TRBV5-6; d_call: -; j_call: TRBJ1-2; clone_size: few; cdr3_nt: TGTGCCAGCAGCCTGGGGTCCCCACTATATGGCTACACCTTC; cdr3_aa: CASSLGSPLYGYTF
v_call: TRBV5-1; d_call: -; j_call: TRBJ2-1; clone_size: -; cdr3_nt: TGCGCCAGCAGCCAGGGGGGTTCCTTCCGGGAGCAGTTCTTC; cdr3_aa: CASSQGGSFREQFF
v_call: TRBV29-1; d_call: TRBD1; j_call: TRBJ2-1; clone_size: few; cdr3_nt: TGCAGCGTTAAAGGGACAGGGGATGAGCAGTTCTTC; cdr3_aa: CSVKGTGDEQFF
v_call: TRBV6-5; d_call: -; j_call: TRBJ2-1; clone_size: -; cdr3_nt: TGTGCCAGCAGCCTCACTATGGGTGAGCAGTTCTTC; cdr3_aa: CASSLTMGEQFF
v_call: TRBV4-1; d_call: TRBD1; j_call: TRBJ1-6; clone_size: -; cdr3_nt: TGCGCCAGCAGCCCATACCGGGACAGCAATTCACCCCTCCACTTT; cdr3_aa: CASSPYRDSNSPLHF
v_call: TRBV2; d_call: -; j_call: TRBJ2-3; clone_size: -; cdr3_nt: TGTGCCAGCAGTGACCTTGGGGAACCAGATACGCAGTATTTT; cdr3_aa: CASSDLGEPDTQYF
v_call: TRBV2; d_call: TRBD2; j_call: TRBJ2-7; clone_size: -; cdr3_nt: TGTGCCAGCAGTCGGGGACTAGCGGGGGGATCCTACGAGCAGTACTTC; cdr3_aa: CASSRGLAGGSYEQYF
v_call: TRBV29-1; d_call: TRBD1; j_call: TRBJ2-7; clone_size: -; cdr3_nt: TGCAGCGCGGGACAGGGCGGCTACGAGCAGTACTTC; cdr3_aa: CSAGQGGYEQYF
v_call: TRBV7-2; d_call: -; j_call: TRBJ2-1; clone_size: once; cdr3_nt: TGTGCCAGCAGTCAGAACTCCATCAGCTCCTACAATGAGCAGTTCTTC; cdr3_aa: CASSQNSISSYNEQFF
v_call: TRBV30; d_call: -; j_call: TRBJ1-6; clone_size: few; cdr3_nt: TGTGCCTGGAGTGTACGGCAGCGAGATTCACCCCTCCACTTT; cdr3_aa: CAWSVRQRDSPLHF